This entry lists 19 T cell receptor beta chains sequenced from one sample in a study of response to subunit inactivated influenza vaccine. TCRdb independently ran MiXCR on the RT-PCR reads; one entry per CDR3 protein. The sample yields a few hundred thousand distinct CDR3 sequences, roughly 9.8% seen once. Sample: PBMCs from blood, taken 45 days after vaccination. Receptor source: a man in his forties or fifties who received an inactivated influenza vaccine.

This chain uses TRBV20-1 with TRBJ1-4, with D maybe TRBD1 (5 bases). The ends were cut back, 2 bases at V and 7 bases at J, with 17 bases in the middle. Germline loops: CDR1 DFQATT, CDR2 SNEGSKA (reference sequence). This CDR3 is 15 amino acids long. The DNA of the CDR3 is TGCAGTGCTAGAAATTATCGGGGAGGGGTTGAAAAACTGTTTTTT. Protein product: CSARNYRGGVEKLFF.

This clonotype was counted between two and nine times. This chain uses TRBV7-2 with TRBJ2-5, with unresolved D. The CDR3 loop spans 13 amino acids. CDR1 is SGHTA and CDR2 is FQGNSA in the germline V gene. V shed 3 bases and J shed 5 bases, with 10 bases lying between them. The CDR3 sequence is CASSLWEQETQYF. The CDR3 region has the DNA TGTGCCAGCAGCTTGTGGGAACAGGAGACCCAGTACTTC.

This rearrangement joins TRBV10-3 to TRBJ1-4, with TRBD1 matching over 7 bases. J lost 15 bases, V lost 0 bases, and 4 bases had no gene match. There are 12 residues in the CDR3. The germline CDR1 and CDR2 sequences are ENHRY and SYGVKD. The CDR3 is CAISESSTGLFF. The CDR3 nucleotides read TGTGCCATCAGTGAGTCGTCGACAGGGTTGTTTTTT.

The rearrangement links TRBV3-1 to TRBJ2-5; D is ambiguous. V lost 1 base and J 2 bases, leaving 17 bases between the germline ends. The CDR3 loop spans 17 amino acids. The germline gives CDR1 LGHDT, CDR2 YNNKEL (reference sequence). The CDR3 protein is CASSQGRQGLSQETQYF. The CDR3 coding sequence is TGTGCCAGCAGCCAAGGTCGGCAAGGCCTCTCTCAAGAGACCCAGTACTTC.

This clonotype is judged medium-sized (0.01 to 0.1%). The CDR3 DNA reads as TGTGCCAGCAGCTGGGGACTAGCAGGGTCCACAGATACGCAGTATTTT. Amino acids: CASSWGLAGSTDTQYF. This chain links TRBV7-2 with TRBJ2-3; 9 bases match TRBD2. The CDR3 sequence is 16 residues long. V lost 4 bases, J lost 2 bases, and 7 bases stayed unmatched. Germline CDR1 is SGHTA and CDR2 is FQGNSA.

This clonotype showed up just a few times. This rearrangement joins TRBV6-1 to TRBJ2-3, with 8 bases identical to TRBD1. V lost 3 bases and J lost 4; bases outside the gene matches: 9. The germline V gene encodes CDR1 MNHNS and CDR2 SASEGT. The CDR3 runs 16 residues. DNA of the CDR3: TGTGCCAGCAGTGACAGGGGGCGCCCAATCCCAGATACGCAGTATTTT. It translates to CASSDRGRPIPDTQYF.

This chain's CDR3 is CASSTRDAAYEQYF. The DNA of the CDR3 is TGTGCCAGCAGTACCCGAGACGCAGCCTACGAGCAGTACTTC. The rearrangement uses TRBV6-2 or TRBV6-3 and TRBJ2-7; D unresolved. Trimming pared 5 bases from V and 2 bases from J, leaving 13 bases between. CDR3 length equals 14 residues. Germline CDR1 reads MNHEY; CDR2 reads SVGEGT.

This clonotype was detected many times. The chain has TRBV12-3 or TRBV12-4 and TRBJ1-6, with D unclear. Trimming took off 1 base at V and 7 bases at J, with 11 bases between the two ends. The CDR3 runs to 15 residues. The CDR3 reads CASSLGVSTNSPLHF. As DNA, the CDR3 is TGTGCCAGCAGTTTAGGTGTCAGTACGAATTCACCCCTCCACTTT.

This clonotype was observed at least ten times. The DNA of the CDR3 is TGCAGCGTTTCGGACAGGGGGCCCGAGCAGTACTTC. It specifies CSVSDRGPEQYF. The genes are TRBV29-1 and TRBJ2-7, with TRBD1 matching 11 bases. V trimming: 5 bases; J trimming: 6 bases; junction bases outside the gene matches: 3. Germline values: CDR1 SQVTM, CDR2 ANQGSEA. There are 12 residues in the CDR3.

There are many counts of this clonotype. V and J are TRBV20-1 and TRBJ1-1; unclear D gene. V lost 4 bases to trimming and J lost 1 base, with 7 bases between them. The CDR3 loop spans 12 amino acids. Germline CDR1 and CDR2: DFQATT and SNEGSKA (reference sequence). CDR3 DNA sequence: TGCAGTGCTAAGAGCACGAACACTGAAGCTTTCTTT. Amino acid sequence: CSAKSTNTEAFF.

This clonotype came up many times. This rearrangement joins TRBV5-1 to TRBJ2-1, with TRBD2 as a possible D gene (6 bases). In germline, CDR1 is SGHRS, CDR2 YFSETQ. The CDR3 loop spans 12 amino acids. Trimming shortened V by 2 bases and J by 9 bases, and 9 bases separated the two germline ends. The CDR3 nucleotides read TGCGCCAGCAGCTTACGACTAGGTGAGCAGTTCTTC. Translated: CASSLRLGEQFF.

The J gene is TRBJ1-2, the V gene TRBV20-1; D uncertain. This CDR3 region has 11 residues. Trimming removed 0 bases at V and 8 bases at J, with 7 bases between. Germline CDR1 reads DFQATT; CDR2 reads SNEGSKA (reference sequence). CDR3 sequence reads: CSARDDGGYTF. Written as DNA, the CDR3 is TGCAGTGCTAGAGACGACGGGGGCTACACCTTC.

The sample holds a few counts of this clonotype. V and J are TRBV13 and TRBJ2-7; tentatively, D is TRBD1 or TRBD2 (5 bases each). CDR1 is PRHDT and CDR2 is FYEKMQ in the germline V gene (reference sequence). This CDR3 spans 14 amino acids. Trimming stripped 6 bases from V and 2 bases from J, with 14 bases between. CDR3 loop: CASSPGRQTYEQYF. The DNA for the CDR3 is TGTGCCAGCAGTCCGGGGCGACAGACCTACGAGCAGTACTTC. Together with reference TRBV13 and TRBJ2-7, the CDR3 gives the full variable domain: AAGVIQSPRHLIKEKRETATLKCYPIPRHDTVYWYQQGPGQDPQFLISFYEKMQSDKGSIPDRFSAQQFSDYHSELNMSSLELGDSALYFCASSPGRQTYEQYFGPGTRLTVT.

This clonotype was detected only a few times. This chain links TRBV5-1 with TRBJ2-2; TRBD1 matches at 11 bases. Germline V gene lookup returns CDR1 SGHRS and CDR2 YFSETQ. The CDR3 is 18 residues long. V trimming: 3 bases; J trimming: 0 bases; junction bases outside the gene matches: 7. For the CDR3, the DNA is TGCGCCAGCAGCTGGCCGGGACAGGGGGAACCGAACACCGGGGAGCTGTTTTTT. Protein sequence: CASSWPGQGEPNTGELFF.

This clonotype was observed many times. For the CDR3, the DNA is TGCAGTGCTAGCAACCACAGGACCTACACCTTC. Translation: CSASNHRTYTF. V and J are TRBV20-1 and TRBJ1-2; a possible D gene is TRBD1 (5 bases). Per germline, CDR1 DFQATT and CDR2 SNEGSKA (reference sequence). Trimming shortened V by 3 bases and J by 10 bases, and 12 bases separated the two germline ends. CDR3 length equals 11 residues.

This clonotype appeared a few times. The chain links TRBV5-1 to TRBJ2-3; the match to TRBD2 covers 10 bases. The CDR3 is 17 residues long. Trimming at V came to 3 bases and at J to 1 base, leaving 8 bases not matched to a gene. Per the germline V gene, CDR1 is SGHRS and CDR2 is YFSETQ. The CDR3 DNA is TGCGCCAGCAGCTGGATACTAGCGGGGTATGGCACAGATACGCAGTATTTT. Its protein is CASSWILAGYGTDTQYF.

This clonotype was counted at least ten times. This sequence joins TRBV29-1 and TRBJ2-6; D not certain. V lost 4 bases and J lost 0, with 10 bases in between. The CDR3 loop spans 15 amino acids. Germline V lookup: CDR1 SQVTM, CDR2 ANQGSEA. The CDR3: CSVVLQSSGANVLTF. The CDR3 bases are TGCAGCGTTGTATTACAGAGCTCTGGGGCCAACGTCCTGACTTTC.

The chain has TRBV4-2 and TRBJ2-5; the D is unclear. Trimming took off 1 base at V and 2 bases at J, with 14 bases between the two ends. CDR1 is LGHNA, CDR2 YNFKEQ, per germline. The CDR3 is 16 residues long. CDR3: CASSQVTFTLQETQYF. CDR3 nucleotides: TGTGCCAGCAGCCAAGTAACGTTTACCCTTCAAGAGACCCAGTACTTC.

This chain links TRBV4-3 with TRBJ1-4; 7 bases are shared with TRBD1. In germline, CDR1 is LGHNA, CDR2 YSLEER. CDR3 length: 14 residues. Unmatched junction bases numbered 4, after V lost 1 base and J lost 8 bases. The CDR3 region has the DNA TGCGCCAGCAGCCAAGGACAGGGTTGGGAAAAACTGTTTTTT. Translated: CASSQGQGWEKLFF.